Each of the 18 T cell receptor beta chains below was sequenced from the same sample in a study of shared clonotypes between healthy human individuals. Sequenced by immunoSEQ multiplex PCR; TCRdb stores in-frame clones only, minus some. The sample consists of around 88,000 clones, approximately 70% of them appearing once. The sample taken for sequencing was memory CD8+ T cells sorted from blood. Regarding subset: CD45RO+ cells pooled with CCR7-negative TemRA cells. The receptor source for this set is a man younger than 45 in good health.

This clone is a singleton in its sample. The chain employs TRBV28 and TRBJ1-4; the D gene is possibly TRBD1 (6 bases). This CDR3 has 14 amino acids. From germline, CDR1 is MDHEN and CDR2 SYDVKM. Trimming removed 5 bases at V and 8 bases at J, with 15 bases between. The CDR3 region is CASSPTGTPEKLFF. DNA of the CDR3: TGTGCCAGCAGTCCGACCGGGACACCGGAAAAACTGTTTTTT.

The rearrangement joins TRBV11-2 to TRBJ2-7; 7 nucleotides match TRBD1. The junction had 7 bases not matched to a gene; V was cut back by 1 base and J by 4 bases. The CDR3 spans 15 residues. CDR1 SGHAT and CDR2 FQNNGV come from the germline V gene. DNA for the CDR3: TGTGCCAGCAGCTTAGTCGTGGGACAGCCGTACGAGCAGTACTTC. It yields the protein CASSLVVGQPYEQYF.

This chain joins TRBV7-9 and TRBJ2-7; a weak D match, TRBD2 (6 bases). The V gene's germline CDR1 is SEHNR and CDR2 FQNEAQ (reference sequence). The CDR3 contains 15 residues. Trimming cost V 1 base and J 2 bases, with 12 bases left between them. Here the CDR3 reads CASSLVVGLTYEQYF. The CDR3, as DNA: TGTGCCAGCAGCTTAGTCGTGGGACTTACCTACGAGCAGTACTTC.

This clone was seen more than once but under ten times. V usage is TRBV15 and J usage is TRBJ1-5, with D possibly matching TRBD1 (6 bases). Trimming removed 0 bases from V and 10 bases from J, with 19 bases in between. The CDR3 totals 16 residues. CDR1 is LNHNV, CDR2 YYDKDF, per germline (reference sequence). The CDR3 DNA sequence: TGTGCCACCAGCAGAGATTCCGGACAGCCATCTCAACCCCAGCATTTT. This codes for CATSRDSGQPSQPQHF.

The chain links TRBV10-2 to TRBJ1-1, with D uncertain. The CDR3 runs to 11 residues. V was cut by 3 bases and J by 11 bases, with 10 bases left in between. CDR1 WSHSY and CDR2 SAAADI come from the germline V gene. This CDR3 is CASSDQAQAFF. CDR3 nucleotide sequence: TGCGCCAGCAGTGATCAGGCTCAGGCTTTCTTT.

The rearrangement links TRBV28 to TRBJ1-3, with TRBD1 as a possible D gene (5 bases). From germline, CDR1 is MDHEN and CDR2 SYDVKM. The CDR3 is 14 amino acids. The V gene lost 7 bases and the J gene lost 0 bases, with 10 bases spanning the gap. CDR3 sequence: CASNQGSSGNTIYF. The CDR3 bases are TGTGCCAGCAACCAGGGTAGCTCTGGAAACACCATATATTTT.

This sequence joins TRBV9 and TRBJ2-1; 7 bases are shared with TRBD1. The CDR3 consists of 14 residues. V gave up 3 bases and J gave up 6 bases; unmatched junction bases: 6. CDR1 is SGDLS, CDR2 YYNGEE, per germline. The CDR3 coding sequence is TGTGCCAGCAGCGCGACAGGGAACTCCAATGAGCAGTTCTTC. It yields the protein CASSATGNSNEQFF.

In this sample, this clone turned up once. This rearrangement joins TRBV28 to TRBJ1-2; D uncertain. Trimming stripped 6 bases from V and 5 bases from J, with 22 bases between. The CDR3 runs 16 residues. Germline-derived CDR1 and CDR2 are MDHEN and SYDVKM. CDR3 nucleotides: TGTGCCAGCAGCCCCCGGGCTTTTAACATGGATTATGGCTACACCTTC. It codes for CASSPRAFNMDYGYTF.

The chain employs TRBV13 and TRBJ2-3, with 7 bases aligning to TRBD2. This CDR3 has 18 residues. The trim removed 5 bases at V and 0 bases at J, leaving 14 bases unmatched. The germline V gene has CDR1 PRHDT and CDR2 FYEKMQ (reference sequence). The CDR3 protein is CASSPVTGGAGSTDTQYF. The CDR3 DNA sequence: TGTGCCAGCAGCCCCGTGACGGGTGGAGCGGGAAGCACAGATACGCAGTATTTT.

The rearrangement uses TRBV4-3 and TRBJ1-3, with D uncertain. The germline gives CDR1 LGHNA, CDR2 YSLEER. This CDR3 is built from 16 residues. Deletions cut 2 bases from V and 0 bases from J, with 11 bases between. CDR3 in DNA: TGCGCCAGCAGCCAAATTCTGGAGCTCTCTGGAAACACCATATATTTT. Amino acids: CASSQILELSGNTIYF.

The chain recombines TRBV12-5 with TRBJ2-3, with TRBD2 matching over 11 bases. The V and J ends lost 3 bases and 0 bases, in that order; junction bases with no gene match: 8. Germline CDR1 LGHNT, CDR2 FRNRAP. CDR3 size: 18 residues. The CDR3 coding sequence is TGTGCTAGTGGTTTTGGCCTAGCGGGAGGCCGGAGCACAGATACGCAGTATTTT. It encodes CASGFGLAGGRSTDTQYF.

This clone was seen only once. CDR3 loop: CASSGQGEGETQYF. The CDR3 nucleotides are TGTGCCAGCAGTGGACAGGGTGAGGGAGAGACCCAGTACTTC. The J gene is TRBJ2-5, the V gene TRBV2; 7 positions match TRBD1. CDR3 length: 14 residues. The V segment lost 4 bases and the J segment 4 bases; nucleotides outside the gene matches: 6. Germline CDR1 is SNHLY and CDR2 is FYNNEI.

The sample holds many counts of this clone. This chain joins TRBV6-4 and TRBJ2-1; TRBD2 matches 9 bases. The CDR3 contains 16 residues. V was pared by 6 bases and J by 7 bases, with 13 bases of the junction left unmatched. Germline-derived CDR1 and CDR2 are MRHNA and SNTAGT. The CDR3 sequence is CASSPAEREAVNEQFF. Here the CDR3 DNA reads TGTGCCAGCAGCCCAGCGGAGCGGGAGGCTGTGAATGAGCAGTTCTTC.

This clone appeared a single time. V is TRBV25-1 and J is TRBJ1-5, with D hard to call. CDR3 length: 12 amino acids. Germline loops: CDR1 MGHDK, CDR2 SYGVNS. Trimming removed 9 bases at V and 6 bases at J, with 12 bases between. This CDR3 reads CASSSGSQPQHF. CDR3 sequence (DNA): TGTGCCAGTAGTTCGGGAAGTCAGCCCCAGCATTTT.

The chain recombines TRBV5-4 with TRBJ2-5, with a possible D match to TRBD2 (6 bases). Germline V gene sequence: CDR1 SGHNT, CDR2 YYREEE (reference sequence). The length of the CDR3 is 15 residues. V was clipped by 2 bases and J by 2 bases, with 13 bases between them. Here the CDR3 reads CASSLGGRRQETQYF. The DNA of the CDR3 is TGTGCCAGCAGCTTAGGTGGGAGGAGGCAAGAGACCCAGTACTTC.

This clone is judged medium-sized. This chain links TRBV7-9 with TRBJ2-7, with D perhaps TRBD2 (5 bases). CDR1 is SEHNR, CDR2 FQNEAQ, per germline (reference sequence). Deletions cut 5 bases from V and 2 bases from J, with 13 bases between. This CDR3 region has 14 residues. This chain's CDR3 is CASSDSLTTYEQYF. The CDR3 nucleotides are TGTGCCAGCAGCGATTCTCTGACTACCTACGAGCAGTACTTC.

V usage is TRBV2 and J usage is TRBJ1-2, with 7 bases matching TRBD1. V shed 6 bases, J shed 8 bases, and the junction held 9 bases outside the gene matches. Germline CDR1 and CDR2: SNHLY and FYNNEI. CDR3 length equals 13 residues. The CDR3, as DNA: TGTGCCAGCAGCCTGCTACAGGGGAAAGGCTACACCTTC. It specifies CASSLLQGKGYTF.

V usage is TRBV28 and J usage is TRBJ1-4; 8 bases line up with TRBD1. CDR1 is MDHEN, CDR2 SYDVKM, per germline. With V trimmed by 5 bases and J by 0 bases, 8 bases remained unmatched. The CDR3 totals 17 residues. DNA of the CDR3: TGTGCCAGCAGTGCTCCGCAGGGGGCCCCAACTAATGAAAAACTGTTTTTT. It encodes CASSAPQGAPTNEKLFF.